A selection of T cell receptor beta chains follows, all from one sample in a study of STAT5B mutations in CD4+ large granular lymphocyte leukemia. Only in-frame clones appear in the TCRdb table, and some are missing; sequencing was by immunoSEQ multiplex PCR. The table shows 8,100 or so clones, with over 70% occurring only once. Sample: PBMCs. The receptors shown here come from a woman aged 55 to 70 with CD4+ T-cell large granular lymphocyte leukemia. CDR3s include the opening cysteine and the closing phenylalanine or tryptophan. Each record gives: V gene, clone size, J gene, D gene, CDR3 DNA, CDR3 protein. D genes are given only for firm matches. The listing skips clone size in some rows; elsewhere it reads once, few, many or a size class.

V gene: TRBV19
clone size: -
J gene: TRBJ2-1
D gene: -
CDR3 DNA: TGTGCCAGTAGTATCGCTGGTAGAGGGGCCTCCTACAATGAGCAGTTCTTC
CDR3 protein: CASSIAGRGASYNEQFF

V gene: TRBV4-3
clone size: large
J gene: TRBJ2-5
D gene: TRBD2
CDR3 DNA: TGCGCCAGCAGCCAAGATGCTTGGACTAGCGGGCAAGAGACCCAGTACTTC
CDR3 protein: CASSQDAWTSGQETQYF

V gene: TRBV27
clone size: -
J gene: TRBJ2-7
D gene: -
CDR3 DNA: TGTGCCAGCAGTTCCCTCGGGGCCCCAGACTCCTACGAGCAGTACTTC
CDR3 protein: CASSSLGAPDSYEQYF

V gene: TRBV10-1
clone size: few
J gene: TRBJ1-1
D gene: -
CDR3 DNA: TGCGCCAGCAGACTGGACAGTATGAACACTGAAGCTTTCTTT
CDR3 protein: CASRLDSMNTEAFF

V gene: TRBV28
clone size: -
J gene: TRBJ1-2
D gene: TRBD1
CDR3 DNA: TGTGCCAGCAGTTTAGTAGCGACAGGGGGCGATCGGGGCTACACCTTC
CDR3 protein: CASSLVATGGDRGYTF

V gene: TRBV5-4
clone size: -
J gene: TRBJ1-1
D gene: TRBD1
CDR3 DNA: TGTGCCAACGGCGGCCCTAGGGACAGGGGGCTTGAAGCTTTCTTT
CDR3 protein: CANGGPRDRGLEAFF

V gene: TRBV5-1
clone size: -
J gene: TRBJ2-2
D gene: TRBD2
CDR3 DNA: TGCGCCAGCAGTTATACGACTAGCGGGGGGGGCACCGGGGAGCTGTTTTTT
CDR3 protein: CASSYTTSGGGTGELFF

V gene: TRBV5-1
clone size: -
J gene: TRBJ1-1
D gene: -
CDR3 DNA: TGCGCCAGCAGCGACGAGTTGGAGGGCAACACTGAAGCTTTCTTT
CDR3 protein: CASSDELEGNTEAFF

V gene: TRBV7-4
clone size: -
J gene: TRBJ2-1
D gene: TRBD2
CDR3 DNA: TGTGCCAGCAGCTTAGCGCTTGGGACTAGCGGGGATTCCAATGAGCAGTTCTTC
CDR3 protein: CASSLALGTSGDSNEQFF

V gene: TRBV7-2
clone size: once
J gene: TRBJ1-2
D gene: TRBD1
CDR3 DNA: TGTGCCAGCAGCCAAGGACAGGGTCGACATGGCTACACCTTC
CDR3 protein: CASSQGQGRHGYTF

V gene: TRBV6-1
clone size: -
J gene: TRBJ2-3
D gene: -
CDR3 DNA: TGTGCCAGCAGTGAAAAAGATACGCAGTATTTT
CDR3 protein: CASSEKDTQYF

V gene: TRBV27
clone size: -
J gene: TRBJ2-5
D gene: TRBD2
CDR3 DNA: TGTGCCAGCAGTTTCCGGGTGGGGGGGGAGACCCAGTACTTC
CDR3 protein: CASSFRVGGETQYF

V gene: TRBV30
clone size: -
J gene: TRBJ2-7
D gene: TRBD2
CDR3 DNA: TGTGCCTGGAGTGTACCCGGGGGGGCAGGGGAGCAGTACTTC
CDR3 protein: CAWSVPGGAGEQYF

V gene: TRBV27
clone size: -
J gene: TRBJ1-2
D gene: TRBD1
CDR3 DNA: TGTGCCAGCAGTTCGTACCGGGCCAACAGGGGGGCATATGGCTACACCTTC
CDR3 protein: CASSSYRANRGAYGYTF

V gene: TRBV5-1
clone size: -
J gene: TRBJ2-1
D gene: -
CDR3 DNA: TGCGCCAGCAGCCTGGACTACAATGAGCAGTTCTTC
CDR3 protein: CASSLDYNEQFF

V gene: TRBV27
clone size: -
J gene: TRBJ2-7
D gene: TRBD1
CDR3 DNA: TGTGCCAGCAGTTCTCTGGGACAGAAGACCTACGAGCAGTACTTC
CDR3 protein: CASSSLGQKTYEQYF

V gene: TRBV4-3
clone size: -
J gene: TRBJ1-1
D gene: -
CDR3 DNA: TGCGCCAGCAGCCGTGAAGTGCACTACGAAGCTTTCTTT
CDR3 protein: CASSREVHYEAFF

V gene: TRBV5-6
clone size: few
J gene: TRBJ1-1
D gene: -
CDR3 DNA: TGTGCCAGCAGCTTGAGGGGGGCGAGGGAAGCTTTCTTT
CDR3 protein: CASSLRGAREAFF

V gene: TRBV4-1
clone size: -
J gene: TRBJ1-5
D gene: -
CDR3 DNA: TGCGCCAGCAGCCAGACAGGAAGCAATCAGCCCCAGCATTTT
CDR3 protein: CASSQTGSNQPQHF

V gene: TRBV6-1
clone size: -
J gene: TRBJ1-5
D gene: -
CDR3 DNA: TGTGCCAGCAGTGAAGGGGTGGTGGGTCAGCCCCAGCATTTT
CDR3 protein: CASSEGVVGQPQHF

V gene: TRBV7-9
clone size: few
J gene: TRBJ1-1
D gene: -
CDR3 DNA: TGTGCCAGCAGCTTAGGACAGATGAACACTGAAGCTTTCTTT
CDR3 protein: CASSLGQMNTEAFF

V gene: TRBV27
clone size: -
J gene: TRBJ1-2
D gene: TRBD1
CDR3 DNA: TGTGCCAGCAGTACAGGGGGCTATGGCTACACCTTC
CDR3 protein: CASSTGGYGYTF

V gene: TRBV6-6
clone size: once
J gene: TRBJ2-4
D gene: TRBD1
CDR3 DNA: TGTGCCAGCAGGCACGGGACAGGGAGAGTCAAAAACATTCAGTACTTC
CDR3 protein: CASRHGTGRVKNIQYF

V gene: TRBV11-3
clone size: -
J gene: TRBJ2-7
D gene: TRBD1
CDR3 DNA: TGTGCCAGCAGCGCTGCGGGACAGGGGGCCTACGAGCAGTACTTC
CDR3 protein: CASSAAGQGAYEQYF

V gene: TRBV12-5
clone size: -
J gene: TRBJ2-5
D gene: TRBD1
CDR3 DNA: TGTGCTAGTGGCTCCGGGACAGGACAAGAGACCCAGTACTTC
CDR3 protein: CASGSGTGQETQYF

V gene: TRBV5-1
clone size: -
J gene: TRBJ2-1
D gene: -
CDR3 DNA: TGCGCCAGCAGCCTCGAGGGCGGGAATGAGCAGTTCTTC
CDR3 protein: CASSLEGGNEQFF

V gene: TRBV7-9
clone size: few
J gene: TRBJ1-2
D gene: -
CDR3 DNA: TGTGCCAGCAGCTTCGGGACCTATGGCTACACCTTC
CDR3 protein: CASSFGTYGYTF

V gene: TRBV12-5
clone size: few
J gene: TRBJ1-6
D gene: TRBD1
CDR3 DNA: TGTGCTAGCTTAGCTCAGGGGGCTGGTTCACCCCTCCACTTT
CDR3 protein: CASLAQGAGSPLHF

V gene: TRBV5-1
clone size: -
J gene: TRBJ2-7
D gene: TRBD1
CDR3 DNA: TGCGCCAGCAGCTTGAACGGACAGGGGAGCTCCTACGAGCAGTACTTC
CDR3 protein: CASSLNGQGSSYEQYF

V gene: TRBV19
clone size: -
J gene: TRBJ2-3
D gene: -
CDR3 DNA: TGTGCCAGTAGTTCGGCCCTCGTAGATACGCAGTATTTT
CDR3 protein: CASSSALVDTQYF

V gene: TRBV27
clone size: once
J gene: TRBJ2-3
D gene: -
CDR3 DNA: TGTGCCAGCAGTGCGCGACAGCTACCTTCATTCACAGATACGCAGTATTTT
CDR3 protein: CASSARQLPSFTDTQYF

V gene: TRBV6-6
clone size: -
J gene: TRBJ1-2
D gene: -
CDR3 DNA: TGTGCCAGCAGTTACAGCGACCTTAACTATGGCTACACCTTC
CDR3 protein: CASSYSDLNYGYTF

V gene: TRBV7-9
clone size: -
J gene: TRBJ2-7
D gene: TRBD1
CDR3 DNA: TGTGCCAGCAGCTTAGGGGACAGGGGTTTGGACGAGCAGTACTTC
CDR3 protein: CASSLGDRGLDEQYF

V gene: TRBV30
clone size: -
J gene: TRBJ2-3
D gene: TRBD2
CDR3 DNA: TGTGCCTGGAGTGTACAGGGTAGCGGGAGGCCCGATACGCAGTATTTT
CDR3 protein: CAWSVQGSGRPDTQYF

V gene: TRBV4-2
clone size: -
J gene: TRBJ2-3
D gene: -
CDR3 DNA: TGTGCCAGCAGCCAGTCCCCCGGGTCCGTGACAGATACGCAGTATTTT
CDR3 protein: CASSQSPGSVTDTQYF

V gene: TRBV27
clone size: -
J gene: TRBJ1-1
D gene: TRBD1
CDR3 DNA: TGTGCCAGCAGTTTCGGGACAGGGAGAACTGAAGCTTTCTTT
CDR3 protein: CASSFGTGRTEAFF